This T cell receptor (beta chain) appears in the sequencing data of a study of T-cell memory formation after mild COVID-19. Study as a whole: Largely, TCR clusters stayed within a single donor. Study-level points and caveats: CD4/CD8 balance characterized clones contracting day 15 to 85, and CD4+ skew characterized later expanders. Memory sampled before infection contained some responding clones, suggesting cross-reactive memory joined.

Note on this clonotype: Its target is unknown.

Using its own MiXCR run on the 5' RACE reads, TCRdb lists one record per CDR3 protein. The repertoire has 410,000 or so distinct CDR3 sequences, about 25% of them found once; the top ten carry around 13%. This CDR3 region has 15 residues. Germline CDR1 reads MGHRA; CDR2 reads YSYEKL. Trimming cost V 5 bases and J 1 base, with 15 bases left between them. The source is an adult woman who had mild COVID-19 (a few samples of this study predate the infection). Cell type and time point are not known. The sequencing input was PBMCs or a T cell subset sorted from them (not recorded which). This chain joins TRBV4-1 and TRBJ2-7; no clear D. The chain's CDR3 is CASSVATWGSYEQYF. CDR3 coding DNA: TGCGCCAGCAGCGTGGCGACCTGGGGTTCCTACGAGCAGTACTTC.